The 18 T cell receptor beta chains below all came from one sample that was sequenced in a study of T-cell memory formation after mild COVID-19. MiXCR was run by TCRdb on the 5' RACE reads, yielding one entry per CDR3 protein. The sample lists about 100,000 distinct CDR3 sequences; 11% were seen once. Sequencing used PBMCs or a T cell subset sorted from them (not recorded which). The receptors derive from a man in his late teens or twenties who had mild COVID-19 (a few samples of this study predate the infection). Cell type and time point are not known.

The V and J genes are TRBV4-1 and TRBJ1-5; D is perhaps TRBD1 (6 bases). The CDR3 runs 15 residues. V shed 1 base and J shed 6 bases, with 13 bases lying between them. Germline V gives CDR1 MGHRA, CDR2 YSYEKL. The chain's CDR3 is CASSQGWGQGQPQHF. The CDR3 coding sequence is TGCGCCAGCAGCCAAGGATGGGGGCAGGGTCAGCCCCAGCATTTT.

This clonotype was counted ten times or more. The J gene is TRBJ1-3, the V gene TRBV13; no firm D call. This CDR3 comprises 16 residues. Germline values: CDR1 PRHDT, CDR2 FYEKMQ (reference sequence). V was pared by 5 bases and J by 3 bases, with 17 bases between. CDR3 in DNA: TGTGCCAGCAGCCACCGCCCAGGACGGATTGGAAACACCATATATTTT. Translation gives CASSHRPGRIGNTIYF.

The genes are TRBV6-2 or TRBV6-3 and TRBJ2-3, with 9 bases aligning to TRBD2. The germline V gene encodes CDR1 MNHEY and CDR2 SVGEGT. The J segment lost 4 bases and the V segment lost 2 bases, leaving 4 bases of the junction unmatched. CDR3 length: 15 residues. CDR3 nucleotide sequence: TGTGCCAGCAGTTACAATGCGGGGGGGCCAGATACGCAGTATTTT. This translates into CASSYNAGGPDTQYF.

This clonotype was seen a few times. The rearrangement joins TRBV6-6 to TRBJ2-4; perhaps TRBD1 as D (5 bases). V was clipped by 4 bases and J by 5 bases, with 15 bases between them. This CDR3 comprises 15 residues. Looked up from germline, CDR1 is MNHNY and CDR2 is SVGAGI (reference sequence). This CDR3 is CASSFHRGRENIQYF. DNA for the CDR3: TGTGCCAGCAGTTTTCATAGGGGAAGAGAAAACATTCAGTACTTC.

V is TRBV4-3 and J is TRBJ2-2; D unclear. V shed 0 bases and J shed 3 bases, with 14 bases lying between them. The CDR3 is 17 amino acids. CDR1 LGHNA and CDR2 YSLEER come from the germline V gene. The CDR3 reads CASSQDVVGSYTGELFF. CDR3 DNA sequence: TGCGCCAGCAGCCAAGATGTGGTGGGCAGTTACACCGGGGAGCTGTTTTTT.

Ten or more counts support this clonotype. This chain links TRBV7-8 with TRBJ2-5; D tentatively fits TRBD1 or TRBD2 (6 bases each). Germline V lookup: CDR1 SGHVS, CDR2 FQNEAQ. The CDR3 has 15 residues. V lost 4 bases, J lost 1 base, and 13 bases lay in between. CDR3 in amino acids: CASSWGAGRQETQYF. CDR3 coding DNA: TGTGCCAGCAGCTGGGGGGCGGGGCGCCAAGAGACCCAGTACTTC.

This chain links TRBV5-4 with TRBJ2-7, with TRBD2 matching 12 bases. CDR3 size: 19 residues. In germline, CDR1 is SGHNT, CDR2 YYREEE (reference sequence). Trimming took 4 bases from V and 4 from J; bases not matched to a gene: 18. CDR3 protein: CASSPNRGRGLAGRYEQYF. CDR3 DNA sequence: TGTGCCAGCAGCCCTAACAGGGGAAGAGGACTAGCGGGGCGGTACGAGCAGTACTTC.

This clonotype has just a few counts. The chain recombines TRBV10-3 with TRBJ2-7, with 7 bases lining up with TRBD2. The V and J ends lost 8 bases and 2 bases, in that order; junction bases with no gene match: 6. From germline, CDR1 is ENHRY and CDR2 SYGVKD. This CDR3 is 13 amino acids long. DNA of the CDR3: TGTGCCATCCAAAGCGGGACGGCCTACGAGCAGTACTTC. This encodes CAIQSGTAYEQYF.

The sample holds a few counts of this clonotype. J is TRBJ1-2 and V is TRBV20-1; the D is unclear. V dropped 4 bases and J dropped 11 bases, with 20 bases sitting between them. This CDR3 is 13 amino acids long. CDR1 DFQATT and CDR2 SNEGSKA come from the germline V gene (reference sequence). The CDR3 DNA follows: TGCAGTGCTATCCCCCTGGCAGGCATGGGGTACACCTTC. Residues: CSAIPLAGMGYTF.

This sequence joins TRBV4-3 and TRBJ1-1; no clear D gene. V lost 0 bases, J lost 10 bases, and 12 bases lay in between. The CDR3 length is 13 residues. Germline V gene sequence: CDR1 LGHNA, CDR2 YSLEER. CDR3 sequence: CASSQDGVSVAFF. In DNA, the CDR3 is TGCGCCAGCAGCCAAGATGGAGTGTCCGTAGCTTTCTTT.

This clonotype turned up a few times. The CDR3 nucleotides read TGTGCCAGCAGCTTAAAACAGACGAACACCGGGGAGCTGTTTTTT. Protein: CASSLKQTNTGELFF. The chain joins TRBV7-9 to TRBJ2-2; D not certain. Germline CDR1 is SEHNR and CDR2 is FQNEAQ (reference sequence). V was clipped by 2 bases and J by 0 bases, with 7 bases between them. The CDR3 contains 15 residues.

This clonotype appeared a few times. CDR3 sequence (DNA): TGTGCCAGCGGACAGGGGACCACGCAGTTCTTC. Its translation: CASGQGTTQFF. The gene calls are TRBV19 and TRBJ2-1, with 9 bases fitting TRBD1. Germline V CDR1 and CDR2: LNHDA, SQIVND (reference sequence). J lost 12 bases, V lost 9 bases, and 6 bases had no gene match. The CDR3 sequence is 11 residues long.

There are a few counts of this clonotype. The rearrangement joins TRBV6-5 to TRBJ2-3; D possibly matches TRBD1 or TRBD2 (5 bases each). The V gene lost 0 bases and the J gene lost 2 bases, with 9 bases spanning the gap. The CDR3 totals 15 residues. Per germline, CDR1 MNHEY and CDR2 SVGAGI. CDR3 protein: CASSYSDGTTDTQYF. Here the CDR3 DNA reads TGTGCCAGCAGTTACTCGGACGGGACCACAGATACGCAGTATTTT.

This clonotype was detected only a few times. The chain recombines TRBV4-1 with TRBJ1-1; possibly TRBD1 for D (5 bases). V was cut by 2 bases and J by 4 bases, with 11 bases left in between. The CDR3 length is 14 residues. Germline lookup yields CDR1 MGHRA and CDR2 YSYEKL. Written as DNA, the CDR3 is TGCGCCAGCAGCCAACGGGGCGGGTTCACTGAAGCTTTCTTT. Translated, it gives CASSQRGGFTEAFF.

In its sample, this clonotype was seen many times. This chain links TRBV6-5 with TRBJ2-7; TRBD2 is a possible D gene (5 bases). The CDR3 has 19 amino acids. V lost 6 bases and J lost 2, with 29 bases in between. Germline CDR1 reads MNHEY; CDR2 reads SVGAGI. CDR3 amino acids: CASSLVRAAWRNGAYEQYV. CDR3 coding DNA: TGTGCCAGCAGCCTAGTTCGTGCCGCGTGGAGGAACGGCGCCTACGAGCAGTACGTC.

This clonotype was seen more than once but under ten times. This rearrangement joins TRBV5-1 to TRBJ2-1, with a weak D call TRBD1 (5 bases). The germline V and J ends were trimmed by 0 bases and 0 bases, with 7 bases remaining between them. The CDR3 runs 15 residues. The germline V gene has CDR1 SGHRS and CDR2 YFSETQ. The CDR3 protein is CASSLVQGSYNEQFF. The CDR3 DNA sequence: TGCGCCAGCAGCTTGGTCCAGGGCTCCTACAATGAGCAGTTCTTC.

The V call is TRBV4-1, the J call TRBJ2-3; weak D call: TRBD1 (5 bases). CDR1 is MGHRA, CDR2 YSYEKL, per germline. The CDR3 totals 18 residues. V dropped 4 bases and J dropped 0 bases, with 20 bases sitting between them. Here the CDR3 reads CASSLLVDRGPSTDTQYF. Written as DNA, the CDR3 is TGCGCCAGCAGCCTCCTCGTCGACAGAGGACCTAGCACAGATACGCAGTATTTT.

This clonotype turned up a few times. The chain combines TRBV7-6 with TRBJ2-7; D possibly corresponds to TRBD2 (6 bases). CDR1 is SGHVS, CDR2 FNYEAQ, per germline. V lost 2 bases and J 7 bases, leaving 12 bases between the germline ends. The CDR3 consists of 13 residues. The CDR3 is CASSLSLAAEQYF. The CDR3 DNA is TGTGCCAGCAGCTTAAGTTTAGCGGCGGAGCAGTACTTC.